These T cell receptor beta chains were read from a single sample in a study of blood T cell repertoires in COVID-19. Sequencing used immunoSEQ multiplex PCR; TCRdb keeps in-frame clones, though not all of them. The sample carries around 84,000 clones, roughly 77% recorded once. Input material: peripheral blood. The receptors come from a man aged 50 to 59 with active or convalescent COVID-19. The CDR3 runs from the conserved cysteine through the conserved F or W. Fields, in order: clone size, V gene, J gene, D gene, CDR3 DNA, CDR3 protein. A D gene is named only where the DNA matches it firmly. The size entry is marked missing in some rows and otherwise reads once, few, many or a size class.

clone size: .
V gene: TRBV5-6
J gene: TRBJ1-6
D gene: .
CDR3 DNA: TGTGCCAGCAGCTTCTTTTCGACAGGCACCTATAATTCACCCCTCCACTTT
CDR3 protein: CASSFFSTGTYNSPLHF

clone size: .
V gene: TRBV9
J gene: TRBJ2-7
D gene: .
CDR3 DNA: TGTGCCAGCAGCGTAGCGCCGGGGATCTCCTACGAGCAGTACTTC
CDR3 protein: CASSVAPGISYEQYF

clone size: .
V gene: TRBV7-6
J gene: TRBJ2-7
D gene: TRBD1
CDR3 DNA: TGTGCCAGCAGCTCTGGGCCAGGGGGCATCTCCGCTTACGAGCAGTACTTC
CDR3 protein: CASSSGPGGISAYEQYF

clone size: .
V gene: TRBV6-1
J gene: TRBJ1-5
D gene: .
CDR3 DNA: TGTGCCAGCAGTGAAGGGGGTGGACAGTTCAATCAGCCCCAGCATTTT
CDR3 protein: CASSEGGGQFNQPQHF

clone size: .
V gene: TRBV5-4
J gene: TRBJ2-2
D gene: .
CDR3 DNA: TGTGCCAGCAGCTTGGGTCGGGGAGCGAACACCGGGGAGCTGTTTTTT
CDR3 protein: CASSLGRGANTGELFF

clone size: .
V gene: TRBV18
J gene: TRBJ2-7
D gene: .
CDR3 DNA: TGTGCCAGCTCGCCGACGGACGGGGGAACATCTTCCTACGAGCAGTACTTC
CDR3 protein: CASSPTDGGTSSYEQYF

clone size: few
V gene: TRBV2
J gene: TRBJ1-5
D gene: .
CDR3 DNA: TGTGCCAGCAGGACGACAGGCCGGCCCCAGCATTTT
CDR3 protein: CASRTTGRPQHF

clone size: .
V gene: TRBV5-4
J gene: TRBJ2-3
D gene: .
CDR3 DNA: TGTGCCAGCAGAGGGCAGGGGTTTGATACGCAGTATTTT
CDR3 protein: CASRGQGFDTQYF

clone size: few
V gene: TRBV21-1
J gene: TRBJ2-7
D gene: .
CDR3 DNA: TGTGCCAGCAGCAATCAACGACTAAAAAAGGAGGTCTACGAGCAGTACTTC
CDR3 protein: CASSNQRLKKEVYEQYF

clone size: few
V gene: TRBV5-1
J gene: TRBJ2-7
D gene: TRBD1
CDR3 DNA: TGCGCCAGCAGCTTGGCCTTGGACAGGGGCTACGAGCAGTACTTC
CDR3 protein: CASSLALDRGYEQYF

clone size: few
V gene: TRBV7-2
J gene: TRBJ1-5
D gene: .
CDR3 DNA: TGTGCCAGCAGCTTACAAGAGGGTCAGCCCCAGCATTTT
CDR3 protein: CASSLQEGQPQHF

clone size: many
V gene: TRBV10-3
J gene: TRBJ1-6
D gene: TRBD1
CDR3 DNA: TGTGCCATCAGTGAGGGACAGGGGGCTAATTCACCCCTCCACTTT
CDR3 protein: CAISEGQGANSPLHF

clone size: once
V gene: TRBV12-5
J gene: TRBJ1-2
D gene: TRBD1
CDR3 DNA: TGTGCTAGTGGTTTGGCAGGGGGGTCGGGGAAGGTTAACTATGGCTACACCTTC
CDR3 protein: CASGLAGGSGKVNYGYTF

clone size: .
V gene: TRBV5-6
J gene: TRBJ1-3
D gene: .
CDR3 DNA: TGTGCCAGCAGCTTGGATGGGGAGCGGTCTGGAAACACCATATATTTT
CDR3 protein: CASSLDGERSGNTIYF

clone size: .
V gene: TRBV12-3/TRBV12-4
J gene: TRBJ2-5
D gene: .
CDR3 DNA: TGTGCCAGCAGTCCGGACCAAGAGACCCAGTACTTC
CDR3 protein: CASSPDQETQYF

clone size: .
V gene: TRBV6-9
J gene: TRBJ2-7
D gene: TRBD1
CDR3 DNA: TGTGCCAGCAGTTATGTTGACAGGGTTCAGCAACACGAGCAGTACTTC
CDR3 protein: CASSYVDRVQQHEQYF

clone size: few
V gene: TRBV7-3
J gene: TRBJ2-6
D gene: TRBD2
CDR3 DNA: TGTGCCAGCAGTGGAAGCGGGGCGAGCTCTGGGGCCAACGTCCTGACTTTC
CDR3 protein: CASSGSGASSGANVLTF

clone size: .
V gene: TRBV3-1/TRBV3-2
J gene: TRBJ2-3
D gene: TRBD1
CDR3 DNA: TGTGCCAGCAGCCAAAGGGGGCCAGGGGATACGCAGTATTTT
CDR3 protein: CASSQRGPGDTQYF

clone size: .
V gene: TRBV12-3/TRBV12-4
J gene: TRBJ1-6
D gene: .
CDR3 DNA: TGTGCCAGCAGTGACGTCGGAGGTTCACCCCTCCACTTT
CDR3 protein: CASSDVGGSPLHF

clone size: .
V gene: TRBV7-8
J gene: TRBJ2-7
D gene: TRBD1
CDR3 DNA: TGTGCCAGCAGCGCAATCCGGGACAGGTTGGAAGAGCAGTACTTC
CDR3 protein: CASSAIRDRLEEQYF

clone size: .
V gene: TRBV5-1
J gene: TRBJ2-7
D gene: .
CDR3 DNA: TGCGCCAGCAGCTTGGGCACAGCCTCCCCCTACGAGCAGTACTTC
CDR3 protein: CASSLGTASPYEQYF

clone size: .
V gene: TRBV18
J gene: TRBJ2-7
D gene: .
CDR3 DNA: TGTGCCAGCTCACCAGGGCCAGGGATCTACGAGCAGTACTTC
CDR3 protein: CASSPGPGIYEQYF

clone size: .
V gene: TRBV7-2
J gene: TRBJ2-4
D gene: .
CDR3 DNA: TGTGCCAGCAGCTTAGAAAGTACAAAAAACATTCAGTACTTC
CDR3 protein: CASSLESTKNIQYF

clone size: once
V gene: TRBV19
J gene: TRBJ1-1
D gene: TRBD1
CDR3 DNA: TGTGCCAGTACCTCGGCCCGGACAGGGAGAAGGAACACTGAAGCTTTCTTT
CDR3 protein: CASTSARTGRRNTEAFF

clone size: .
V gene: TRBV30
J gene: TRBJ1-1
D gene: TRBD1
CDR3 DNA: TGTGCCTGGAACGTAAAGGGGGCGCTGAACACTGAAGCTTTCTTT
CDR3 protein: CAWNVKGALNTEAFF

clone size: .
V gene: TRBV24-1
J gene: TRBJ2-7
D gene: .
CDR3 DNA: TGTGCCACCAGTGATTACAGGGCTCGCGAGCAGTACTTC
CDR3 protein: CATSDYRAREQYF

clone size: .
V gene: TRBV7-9
J gene: TRBJ2-2
D gene: TRBD2
CDR3 DNA: TGTGCCAGCAGCCCTGGACTAGCGGGGGCCACCACCGGGGAGCTGTTTTTT
CDR3 protein: CASSPGLAGATTGELFF

clone size: once
V gene: TRBV5-3
J gene: TRBJ1-1
D gene: .
CDR3 DNA: TGTGCCAGAAGCTGCGGGACGGACAAGCAGATGAACACTGAAGCTTTCTTT
CDR3 protein: CARSCGTDKQMNTEAFF

clone size: .
V gene: TRBV7-2
J gene: TRBJ2-7
D gene: TRBD2
CDR3 DNA: TGTGCCAGCAGCCACGTTACGGGGGGAGTTTACGAGCAGTACTTC
CDR3 protein: CASSHVTGGVYEQYF

clone size: .
V gene: TRBV5-6
J gene: TRBJ1-1
D gene: .
CDR3 DNA: TGTGCCAGCAGCTTTCGGAGGGCTGAAGCTTTCTTT
CDR3 protein: CASSFRRAEAFF

clone size: many
V gene: TRBV7-3
J gene: TRBJ2-3
D gene: TRBD2
CDR3 DNA: TGTGCCAGCAGCTTCCTTTCTAGCGGGGGCCGGGGGGACACGCAGTATTTT
CDR3 protein: CASSFLSSGGRGDTQYF

clone size: .
V gene: TRBV19
J gene: TRBJ2-7
D gene: .
CDR3 DNA: TGTGCCAGTAGTATTAAGGGGCTCTCCTACGAGCAGTACTTC
CDR3 protein: CASSIKGLSYEQYF

clone size: once
V gene: TRBV19
J gene: TRBJ1-1
D gene: TRBD1
CDR3 DNA: TGTGCCAGTAATCCATGGACAGGGGGTTTCACTGAAGCTTTCTTT
CDR3 protein: CASNPWTGGFTEAFF

clone size: .
V gene: TRBV9
J gene: TRBJ1-5
D gene: TRBD1
CDR3 DNA: TGTGCCAGCAGCATACGAGAGGGGGCGTTTAATCAGCCCCAGCATTTT
CDR3 protein: CASSIREGAFNQPQHF

clone size: .
V gene: TRBV2
J gene: TRBJ2-2
D gene: TRBD2
CDR3 DNA: TGTGCCAGCAGTGAAGCCGGGGGGGGGACCGGGGAGCTGTTTTTT
CDR3 protein: CASSEAGGGTGELFF

clone size: .
V gene: TRBV7-2
J gene: TRBJ1-3
D gene: .
CDR3 DNA: TGTGCCAGCAGCTTAAGAGAGGGTGCTGGAAACACCATATATTTT
CDR3 protein: CASSLREGAGNTIYF

clone size: .
V gene: TRBV27
J gene: TRBJ1-2
D gene: .
CDR3 DNA: TGTGCCAGCAGTTTAATTTCCACAGGGAACTATGGCTACACCTTC
CDR3 protein: CASSLISTGNYGYTF

clone size: .
V gene: TRBV10-1
J gene: TRBJ2-2
D gene: TRBD2
CDR3 DNA: TGCGCCAGCAGTGCGTCGGGGGGTCCCGGGGAGCTGTTTTTT
CDR3 protein: CASSASGGPGELFF

clone size: .
V gene: TRBV7-9
J gene: TRBJ2-1
D gene: TRBD2
CDR3 DNA: TGTGCCAGCAGCAAGAGCGGGGGCGATAGCTTCAGCTCCTACAATGAGCAGTTCTTC
CDR3 protein: CASSKSGGDSFSSYNEQFF

clone size: .
V gene: TRBV4-3
J gene: TRBJ1-2
D gene: .
CDR3 DNA: TGCGCCAGCAGCCTCGCGACAGGTCTATTGCCTGCTGGCTACACCTTC
CDR3 protein: CASSLATGLLPAGYTF

clone size: .
V gene: TRBV5-1
J gene: TRBJ2-5
D gene: TRBD2
CDR3 DNA: TGCGCCAGCAGCTTGGTCCGGGAGGCAGAGACCCAGTACTTC
CDR3 protein: CASSLVREAETQYF

clone size: .
V gene: TRBV11-2
J gene: TRBJ2-7
D gene: TRBD2
CDR3 DNA: TGTGCCAGCAGCGCGGGACTAGCGACCTACGAGCAGTACTTC
CDR3 protein: CASSAGLATYEQYF

clone size: .
V gene: TRBV19
J gene: TRBJ1-2
D gene: .
CDR3 DNA: TGTGCCAGTAGTATTGACCAGGCTCCTAACTATGGCTACACCTTC
CDR3 protein: CASSIDQAPNYGYTF

clone size: few
V gene: TRBV2
J gene: TRBJ1-5
D gene: .
CDR3 DNA: TGTGCCAGCAGGACAGGTTTCAATCAGCCCCAGCATTTT
CDR3 protein: CASRTGFNQPQHF

clone size: .
V gene: TRBV19
J gene: TRBJ2-7
D gene: TRBD1
CDR3 DNA: TGTGCCCCCGGACAGGCACCCCACGAGCAGTACTTC
CDR3 protein: CAPGQAPHEQYF

clone size: few
V gene: TRBV10-3
J gene: TRBJ2-3
D gene: TRBD1
CDR3 DNA: TGTGCCATCAGTCCCGGGACAGACTTCACAGATACGCAGTATTTT
CDR3 protein: CAISPGTDFTDTQYF

clone size: .
V gene: TRBV14
J gene: TRBJ2-3
D gene: .
CDR3 DNA: TGTGCCAGCAGCCAAGATAGAAGCGGCTCAGATACGCAGTATTTT
CDR3 protein: CASSQDRSGSDTQYF